Presented here are 2 T cell receptor beta chains from one specimen sequenced in a study of neoadjuvant anti-PD-1 for oral cavity cancer. Assay used: immunoSEQ multiplex PCR; TCRdb lists only in-frame clones, some missing. The sample yields 15,000 to 20,000 clones, roughly three fifths seen once. The sample was PBMCs, taken before nivolumab (anti-PD-1) treatment. The receptors here all came from a person between 40 and 79 years old with oral cavity squamous cell carcinoma.

Here the CDR3 reads CASSADRGRGGNTEAFF. Here the CDR3 DNA reads TGTGCCAGCAGCGCAGACAGGGGTCGGGGTGGGAACACTGAAGCTTTCTTT. The V gene is TRBV27, the J gene TRBJ1-1; 8 bases align to TRBD1. The germline V gene encodes CDR1 MNHEY and CDR2 SMNVEV (reference sequence). V trimming: 6 bases; J trimming: 1 base; junction bases outside the gene matches: 13. This CDR3 region has 17 residues.

This clone was recorded once. V gene TRBV11-2 combines with J gene TRBJ2-7; 8 bases map to TRBD1. Unmatched junction bases numbered 7, after V lost 5 bases and J lost 4 bases. The length of the CDR3 is 14 residues. Germline lookup yields CDR1 SGHAT and CDR2 FQNNGV. The DNA for the CDR3 is TGTGCCAGCAGCCCCACGACAGGGGCGTACGAGCAGTACTTC. Its translation: CASSPTTGAYEQYF.